A single sample is the source of the 30 T cell receptor beta chains below, sequenced in a study of beta chain features in type 1 diabetes. The whole isolated RNA underwent reverse transcription, so sequencing captured expressed TCRB transcripts. The repertoire was sequenced with immunoSEQ multiplex PCR; TCRdb's copy has only in-frame clones and lacks some. The sample lists 620,000 or so clones, around 15% occurring once. Input material: naive CD4+ T cells from blood. These receptors were taken from a man younger than 30 in good health.

The J gene is TRBJ1-1, the V gene TRBV6-6; maybe TRBD1 (5 bases). Germline CDR1 is MNHNY and CDR2 is SVGAGI (reference sequence). The germline V and J ends were trimmed by 4 bases and 0 bases, with 15 bases remaining between them. The CDR3 consists of 16 residues. CDR3: CASSSPLDRLNTEAFF. CDR3 DNA: TGTGCCAGCAGTTCCCCCCTAGACAGATTGAACACTGAAGCTTTCTTT.

This clone was detected only a few times. V gene TRBV14 combines with J gene TRBJ2-7; TRBD1 matches 9 bases. CDR1 and CDR2 from the germline V gene are SGHDN and FVKESK. V was pared by 2 bases and J by 7 bases, with 6 bases of the junction left unmatched. This CDR3 has 14 amino acids. The CDR3 loop reads CASSQRTGVLEQYF. Written as DNA, the CDR3 is TGTGCCAGCAGCCAAAGGACAGGGGTGTTGGAGCAGTACTTC. Using reference TRBV14 and TRBJ2-7 for the parts outside the CDR3, the full variable domain is EAGVTQFPSHSVIEKGQTVTLRCDPISGHDNLYWYRRVMGKEIKFLLHFVKESKQDESGMPNNRFLAERTGGTYSTLKVQPAELEDSGVYFCASSQRTGVLEQYFGPGTRLTVT.

The V gene is TRBV4-2, the J gene TRBJ2-5, with 9 bases fitting TRBD2. V shed 0 bases, J shed 2 bases, and the junction held 13 bases outside the gene matches. The germline gives CDR1 LGHNA, CDR2 YNFKEQ. CDR3 length: 19 amino acids. The CDR3 loop reads CASSQEGGSGRIGQETQYF. In nucleotides, the CDR3 is TGTGCCAGCAGCCAAGAGGGGGGTAGCGGGAGAATAGGGCAAGAGACCCAGTACTTC.

This clone turned up a few times. V gene TRBV28 combines with J gene TRBJ2-7; 10 positions match TRBD1. Germline V gene lookup returns CDR1 MDHEN and CDR2 SYDVKM. The CDR3 runs 16 residues. V shed 6 bases and J 2 bases; nucleotides not matched to a gene: 10. CDR3 amino acids: CASSPVGTGDTYEQYF. CDR3 DNA: TGTGCCAGCAGCCCAGTAGGGACAGGGGACACCTACGAGCAGTACTTC.

This clone was seen only a few times. The CDR3 protein is CASSLGPSPETQYF. CDR3 DNA sequence: TGTGCCAGCAGCTTAGGCCCGAGCCCGGAGACCCAGTACTTC. The genes are TRBV7-9 and TRBJ2-5; D is ambiguous. CDR1 is SEHNR, CDR2 FQNEAQ, per germline (reference sequence). Deletions cut 1 base from V and 5 bases from J, with 11 bases between. This CDR3 comprises 14 residues. The full variable domain, rest sourced from reference TRBV7-9 and TRBJ2-5, is DTGVSQNPRHKITKRGQNVTFRCDPISEHNRLYWYRQTLGQGPEFLTYFQNEAQLEKSRLLSDRFSAERPKGSFSTLEIQRTEQGDSAMYLCASSLGPSPETQYFGPGTRLLVL.

This clone was detected only a few times. The gene calls are TRBV6-5 and TRBJ2-7, with TRBD1 identical over 9 bases. Germline CDR1 MNHEY, CDR2 SVGAGI. This CDR3 has 16 residues. The junction had 3 bases not matched to a gene; V was cut back by 0 bases and J by 0 bases. This CDR3 is CASSYSPGQGSYEQYF. The CDR3 DNA follows: TGTGCCAGCAGTTACTCACCGGGACAGGGCTCCTACGAGCAGTACTTC.

This clone was detected only a few times. This rearrangement joins TRBV7-2 to TRBJ1-1, with D uncertain. The V gene's germline CDR1 is SGHTA and CDR2 FQGNSA. The V gene lost 5 bases and the J gene lost 7 bases, with 8 bases spanning the gap. The CDR3 runs 11 residues. The CDR3 protein is CASSPSSEAFF. For the CDR3, the DNA is TGTGCCAGCAGCCCCAGCAGTGAAGCTTTCTTT.

The rearrangement links TRBV7-6 to TRBJ2-1, with 11 positions matching TRBD2. This CDR3 is built from 16 residues. Per the germline V gene, CDR1 is SGHVS and CDR2 is FNYEAQ. J was trimmed by 12 bases and V by 4 bases; bases with no gene match: 14. This CDR3 reads CASSWAGTSGYIRQFF. The CDR3, as DNA: TGTGCCAGCAGCTGGGCCGGGACTAGCGGCTACATTAGGCAGTTCTTC.

This clone was detected a few times. The chain joins TRBV10-2 to TRBJ2-1, with 9 bases identical to TRBD2. Per germline, CDR1 WSHSY and CDR2 SAAADI. With 7 bases clipped from V and 9 bases from J, the junction kept 10 bases outside the gene matches. The CDR3 has 14 residues. The chain's CDR3 is CASKKTSGGSEQFF. The CDR3 coding sequence is TGCGCCAGCAAAAAGACTAGCGGCGGGAGTGAGCAGTTCTTC.

V gene TRBV5-6 combines with J gene TRBJ2-1, with 8 positions matching TRBD2. J gave up 3 bases and V 2 bases, and 4 bases lay outside the gene matches. The CDR3 sequence is 15 residues long. From germline, CDR1 is SGHDT and CDR2 YYEEEE. CDR3 region: CASSFRLAGYNEQFF. The CDR3 DNA follows: TGTGCCAGCAGCTTCCGTCTAGCGGGCTACAATGAGCAGTTCTTC.

This rearrangement joins TRBV9 to TRBJ1-5, with TRBD1 as a possible D gene (5 bases). V was pared by 4 bases and J by 3 bases, with 11 bases between. The V gene's germline CDR1 is SGDLS and CDR2 YYNGEE. The CDR3 extends over 14 amino acids. This CDR3 reads CASSLGHSNQPQHF. Written as DNA, the CDR3 is TGTGCCAGCAGCTTAGGACATTCCAATCAGCCCCAGCATTTT.

The V and J genes are TRBV29-1 and TRBJ1-2; 8 positions agree with TRBD1. The length of the CDR3 is 15 residues. In germline, CDR1 is SQVTM, CDR2 ANQGSEA. Trimming cost V 3 bases and J 8 bases; bases outside gene matches: 14. CDR3 nucleotide sequence: TGCAGCGTTGACAGGACAGGGTCCAATTTAAAAGGCTACACCTTC. Protein: CSVDRTGSNLKGYTF.

This clone was detected ten times or more. This chain connects TRBV21-1 to TRBJ1-4; the table's D call TRBD1 went unverified against the DNA. TRBV21-1 is a listed pseudogene. The CDR3 runs to 13 residues. The CDR3 loop reads CARATGLGDKLFF. CDR3 nucleotide sequence: TGTGCCAGGGCTACAGGGCTGGGTGATAAACTGTTTTTT.

The chain has TRBV2 and TRBJ1-1; 7 bases are a match to TRBD1. CDR1 and CDR2 (germline): SNHLY, FYNNEI. J lost 1 base, V lost 6 bases, and 5 bases had no gene match. The CDR3 is 14 amino acids. CDR3 coding DNA: TGTGCCAGCAGGGTACAGGGGAGGAACACTGAAGCTTTCTTT. Translating it yields CASRVQGRNTEAFF.

The rearrangement uses TRBV11-2 and TRBJ2-2, with 7 positions matching TRBD1. Germline values: CDR1 SGHAT, CDR2 FQNNGV. The CDR3 totals 15 residues. V lost 2 bases and J lost 6; bases outside the gene matches: 6. As DNA, the CDR3 is TGTGCCAGCAGCTTAACAGGGGTCAAGGCCGGGGAGCTGTTTTTT. Its translation is CASSLTGVKAGELFF.

The genes are TRBV5-4 and TRBJ2-7, with TRBD1 matching over 9 bases. Germline V gene data show CDR1 as SGHNT and CDR2 as YYREEE (reference sequence). The CDR3 is made up of 14 amino acids. V trimming: 2 bases; J trimming: 5 bases; junction bases outside the gene matches: 5. CDR3 amino acids: CASSFPGQGNEQYF. CDR3 bases: TGTGCCAGCAGCTTTCCGGGACAGGGTAACGAGCAGTACTTC.

The V call is TRBV29-1, the J call TRBJ2-7, with TRBD1 matching 9 bases. CDR1 SQVTM and CDR2 ANQGSEA come from the germline V gene. The CDR3 has 12 amino acids. The junction had 1 base not matched to a gene; V was cut back by 4 bases and J by 3 bases. As DNA, the CDR3 is TGCAGCGTTGGGGACAGGGTCTACGAGCAGTACTTC. Translated: CSVGDRVYEQYF.

The V gene is TRBV7-2, the J gene TRBJ2-7; 8 nucleotides match TRBD2. With V trimmed by 2 bases and J by 4 bases, 7 bases remained unmatched. CDR3 length equals 15 residues. In germline, CDR1 is SGHTA, CDR2 FQGNSA. CDR3: CASSLTPSGPYEQYF. The CDR3, as DNA: TGTGCCAGCAGCTTAACCCCTAGCGGGCCTTACGAGCAGTACTTC.

This chain joins TRBV27 and TRBJ1-2; unclear D gene. The V and J ends lost 4 bases and 4 bases respectively, with 13 bases between them. This CDR3 region has 14 residues. CDR1 and CDR2 from the germline V gene are MNHEY and SMNVEV (reference sequence). The CDR3 reads CASSSAVASYGYTF. The CDR3 region has the DNA TGTGCCAGCAGTTCTGCGGTCGCGAGCTATGGCTACACCTTC.

This clone occurred a few times. The genes are TRBV7-3 and TRBJ2-1; 9 positions match TRBD2. J was trimmed by 9 bases and V by 3 bases; bases with no gene match: 9. Germline lookup yields CDR1 SGHTA and CDR2 FQGTGA. This CDR3 comprises 15 residues. In DNA, the CDR3 is TGTGCCAGCAGCTTCAAGGGGCGGGAGGGCCGTGAGCAGTTCTTC. Encoded protein: CASSFKGREGREQFF.

This clone appeared a few times. The chain carries TRBV7-9 and TRBJ1-3, with no clear D. The CDR3 loop spans 15 amino acids. CDR1 is SEHNR, CDR2 FQNEAQ, per germline (reference sequence). The V end lost 8 bases, the J end lost 0 bases, and 14 bases lay between the germline ends. The CDR3 region is CASRGERISGNTIYF. As DNA, the CDR3 is TGTGCCAGCCGCGGGGAAAGGATCTCTGGAAACACCATATATTTT.

With respect to this clone: At one end, the junction sequence differs from germline, possibly due to a read error. V and J are TRBV7-7 and TRBJ2-2; 7 bases match TRBD1. This CDR3 is 14 amino acids long. Germline-derived CDR1 and CDR2 are SSHAT and FNYEAQ (reference sequence). This CDR3 is CASSLGTDTGELFF. In DNA form, the CDR3 reads TGTGCTAGCAGCCTAGGGACAGACACCGGGGAGCTGTTTTTT.

The rearrangement joins TRBV4-3 to TRBJ2-3; TRBD2 agrees at 8 bases. The CDR3 totals 16 residues. Germline-derived CDR1 and CDR2 are LGHNA and YSLEER. After removal of 0 bases from V and 4 bases from J, the junction contained 6 bases not matched to a gene. DNA of the CDR3: TGCGCCAGCAGCCAAGATCCCAGCGGGGGTGCAGATACGCAGTATTTT. This gives the protein CASSQDPSGGADTQYF.

This chain connects TRBV10-3 to TRBJ1-2; D unresolved. From germline, CDR1 is ENHRY and CDR2 SYGVKD. V was shortened by 6 bases and J by 4 bases, with 12 bases between the two germline ends. This CDR3 contains 13 residues. The CDR3 is CAIRRSIAYGYTF. The CDR3 coding sequence is TGTGCCATCAGACGGTCCATAGCCTATGGCTACACCTTC.

This clone was detected a few times. The chain has TRBV6-5 and TRBJ2-4; TRBD1 matches 8 bases. V lost 6 bases to trimming and J lost 7 bases; unmatched junction nucleotides: 8. Germline CDR1 and CDR2: MNHEY and SVGAGI. This CDR3 spans 14 amino acids. Here the CDR3 reads CASSPRGRWNIQYF. DNA for the CDR3: TGTGCCAGCAGCCCCAGGGGGCGATGGAACATTCAGTACTTC.

The sample holds a few counts of this clone. This chain links TRBV4-3 with TRBJ1-4, with 8 bases lining up with TRBD1. The CDR3 has 17 residues. Per germline, CDR1 LGHNA and CDR2 YSLEER. V was clipped by 0 bases and J by 7 bases; unmatched bases: 10. CDR3 sequence: CASSQDARGQASEKLFF. The CDR3 nucleotides read TGCGCCAGCAGCCAAGATGCCCGGGGACAGGCCAGTGAAAAACTGTTTTTT.

V and J are TRBV4-3 and TRBJ2-7; D may correspond to TRBD1 or TRBD2 (6 bases each). V was trimmed by 3 bases and J by 3 bases, leaving 18 bases between them. The V gene's germline CDR1 is LGHNA and CDR2 YSLEER. The CDR3 consists of 16 residues. The CDR3 sequence is CASSQGGRTLNYEQYF. DNA of the CDR3: TGCGCCAGCAGCCAGGGGGGCCGGACTCTGAACTACGAGCAGTACTTC.

This clone came up a few times. The genes are TRBV5-1 and TRBJ2-2; D may match TRBD1 or TRBD2 (5 bases each). This CDR3 region has 14 residues. Germline V gene sequence: CDR1 SGHRS, CDR2 YFSETQ. Trimming shortened V by 6 bases and J by 0 bases, and 9 bases separated the two germline ends. This CDR3 reads CASTGRANTGELFF. For the CDR3, the DNA is TGCGCCAGCACGGGACGGGCGAACACCGGGGAGCTGTTTTTT.

Turning to this clone: One junction end does not reproduce the germline sequence, and a read error may be involved. V gene TRBV20-1 combines with J gene TRBJ1-1; D is undetermined. The CDR3 has 10 residues. From germline, CDR1 is DFQATT and CDR2 SNEGSKA (reference sequence). CDR3 protein: CSARTEEGFF. CDR3 sequence (DNA): TGCAGTGCTAGGACCGAGGAAGGTTTCTTT.

Only a few counts were recorded for this clone. CDR3 protein: CASGLFAVGNSPLHF. The CDR3 nucleotides are TGTGCCAGCGGGTTGTTTGCCGTCGGTAATTCACCCCTCCACTTT. The J gene is TRBJ1-6, the V gene TRBV6-6, with D unresolved. V was shortened by 8 bases and J by 6 bases, with 17 bases between the two germline ends. CDR1 is MNHNY, CDR2 SVGAGI, per germline (reference sequence). The CDR3 consists of 15 residues.